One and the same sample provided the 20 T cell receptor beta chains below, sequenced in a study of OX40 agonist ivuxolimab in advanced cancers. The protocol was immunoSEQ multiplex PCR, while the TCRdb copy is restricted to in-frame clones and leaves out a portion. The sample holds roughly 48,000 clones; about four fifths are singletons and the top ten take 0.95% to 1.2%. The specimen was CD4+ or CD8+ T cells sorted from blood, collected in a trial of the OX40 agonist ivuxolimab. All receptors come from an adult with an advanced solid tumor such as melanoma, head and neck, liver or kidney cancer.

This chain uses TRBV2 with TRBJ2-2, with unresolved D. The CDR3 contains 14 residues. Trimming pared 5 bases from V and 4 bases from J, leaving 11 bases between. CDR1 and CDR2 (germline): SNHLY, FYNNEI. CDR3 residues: CASSTPLFTGELFF. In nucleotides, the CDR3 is TGTGCCAGCAGTACTCCGTTATTCACCGGGGAGCTGTTTTTT.

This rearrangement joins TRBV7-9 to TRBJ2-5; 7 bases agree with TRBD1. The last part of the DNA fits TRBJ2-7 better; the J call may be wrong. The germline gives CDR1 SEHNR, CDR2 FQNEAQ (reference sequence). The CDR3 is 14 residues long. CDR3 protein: CASSPGTDSYEQYF. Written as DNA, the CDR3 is TGTGCCAGCAGCCCCGGGACAGACTCCTACGAGCAGTACTTC.

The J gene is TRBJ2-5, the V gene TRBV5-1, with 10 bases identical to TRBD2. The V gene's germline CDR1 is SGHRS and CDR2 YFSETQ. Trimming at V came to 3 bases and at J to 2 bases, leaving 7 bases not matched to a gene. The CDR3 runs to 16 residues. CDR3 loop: CASSSSSGSRQETQYF. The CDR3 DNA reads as TGCGCCAGCAGCTCATCTAGCGGGAGTAGGCAAGAGACCCAGTACTTC. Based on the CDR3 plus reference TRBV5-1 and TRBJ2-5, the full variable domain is KAGVTQTPRYLIKTRGQQVTLSCSPISGHRSVSWYQQTPGQGLQFLFEYFSETQRNKGNFPGRFSGRQFSNSRSEMNVSTLELGDSALYLCASSSSSGSRQETQYFGPGTRLLVL.

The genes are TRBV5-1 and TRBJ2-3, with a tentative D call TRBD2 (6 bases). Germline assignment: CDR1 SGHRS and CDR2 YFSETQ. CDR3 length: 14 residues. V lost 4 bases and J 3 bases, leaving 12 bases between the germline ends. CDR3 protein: CASSAFAGTDTQYF. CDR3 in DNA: TGCGCCAGCAGCGCCTTCGCGGGGACAGATACGCAGTATTTT.

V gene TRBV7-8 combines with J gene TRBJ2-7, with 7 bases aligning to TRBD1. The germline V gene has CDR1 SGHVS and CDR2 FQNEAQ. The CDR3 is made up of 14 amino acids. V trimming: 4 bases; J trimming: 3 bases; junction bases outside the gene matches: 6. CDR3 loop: CASSSRQGVYEQYF. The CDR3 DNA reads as TGTGCCAGCAGCTCGAGACAGGGTGTCTACGAGCAGTACTTC.

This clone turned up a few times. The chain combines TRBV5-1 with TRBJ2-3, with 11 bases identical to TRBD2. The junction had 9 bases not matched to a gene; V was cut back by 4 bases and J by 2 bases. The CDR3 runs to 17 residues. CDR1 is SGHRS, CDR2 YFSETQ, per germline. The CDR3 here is CASSTVLAGGATDTQYF. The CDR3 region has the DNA TGCGCCAGCAGCACCGTCTTAGCGGGGGGGGCCACAGATACGCAGTATTTT.

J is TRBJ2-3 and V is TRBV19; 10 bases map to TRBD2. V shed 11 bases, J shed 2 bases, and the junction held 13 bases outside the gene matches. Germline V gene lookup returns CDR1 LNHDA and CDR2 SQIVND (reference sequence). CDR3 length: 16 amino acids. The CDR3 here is CAQRGLAETHTDTQYF. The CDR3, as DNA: TGTGCCCAGAGAGGACTAGCGGAGACCCACACAGATACGCAGTATTTT.

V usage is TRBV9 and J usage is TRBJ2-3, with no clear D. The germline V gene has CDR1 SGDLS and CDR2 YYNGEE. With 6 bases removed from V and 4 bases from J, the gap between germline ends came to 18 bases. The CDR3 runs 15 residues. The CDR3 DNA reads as TGTGCCAGCAACCCCTCCGGGTTCCAAGCAGATACGCAGTATTTT. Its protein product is CASNPSGFQADTQYF.

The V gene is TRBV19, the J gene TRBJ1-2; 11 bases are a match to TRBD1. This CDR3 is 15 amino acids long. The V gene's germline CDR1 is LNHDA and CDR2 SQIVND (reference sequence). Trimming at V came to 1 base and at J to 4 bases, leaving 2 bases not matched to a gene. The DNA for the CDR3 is TGTGCCAGTAGTATAGCCGGGACAGGGGGCTATGGCTACACCTTC. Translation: CASSIAGTGGYGYTF.

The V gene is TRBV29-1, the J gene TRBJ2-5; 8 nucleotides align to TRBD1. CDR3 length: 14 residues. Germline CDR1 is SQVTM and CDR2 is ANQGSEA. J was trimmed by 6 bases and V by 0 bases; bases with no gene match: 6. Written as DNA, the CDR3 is TGCAGCGTTGAAGACAGGGGGCGCCCGAAGACCCAGTACTTC. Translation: CSVEDRGRPKTQYF.

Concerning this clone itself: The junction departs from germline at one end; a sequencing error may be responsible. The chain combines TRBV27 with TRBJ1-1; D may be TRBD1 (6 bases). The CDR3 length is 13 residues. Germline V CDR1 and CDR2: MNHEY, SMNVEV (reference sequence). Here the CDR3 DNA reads TGTGCCAGCAGTGTATCAGGGGTCACTGAAGCTTTCTTT. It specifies CASSVSGVTEAFF.

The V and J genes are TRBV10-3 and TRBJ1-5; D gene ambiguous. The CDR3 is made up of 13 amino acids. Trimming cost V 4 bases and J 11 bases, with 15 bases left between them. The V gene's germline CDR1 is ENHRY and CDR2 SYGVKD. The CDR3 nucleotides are TGTGCCATCAGTGGGACGGGAGGAGAGGCCCAGCATTTT. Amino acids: CAISGTGGEAQHF.

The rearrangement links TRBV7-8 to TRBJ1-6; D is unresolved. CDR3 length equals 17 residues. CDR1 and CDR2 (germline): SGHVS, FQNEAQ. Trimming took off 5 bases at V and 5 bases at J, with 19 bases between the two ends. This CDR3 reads CASSASPGYTNNSPLHF. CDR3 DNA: TGTGCCAGCAGCGCGAGTCCGGGCTACACTAATAATTCACCCCTCCACTTT.

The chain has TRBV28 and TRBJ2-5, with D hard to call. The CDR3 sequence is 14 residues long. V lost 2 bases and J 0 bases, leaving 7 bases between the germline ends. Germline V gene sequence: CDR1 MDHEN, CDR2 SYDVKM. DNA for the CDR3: TGTGCCAGCAGTTTAAGCACTAACCAAGAGACCCAGTACTTC. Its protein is CASSLSTNQETQYF.

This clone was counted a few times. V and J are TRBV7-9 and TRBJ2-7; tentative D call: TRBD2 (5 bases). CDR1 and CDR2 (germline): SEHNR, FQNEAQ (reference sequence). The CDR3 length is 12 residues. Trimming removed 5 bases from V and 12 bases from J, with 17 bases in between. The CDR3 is CASSGRDSERYF. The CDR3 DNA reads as TGTGCCAGCAGCGGGAGAGACTCGGAACGGTACTTC.

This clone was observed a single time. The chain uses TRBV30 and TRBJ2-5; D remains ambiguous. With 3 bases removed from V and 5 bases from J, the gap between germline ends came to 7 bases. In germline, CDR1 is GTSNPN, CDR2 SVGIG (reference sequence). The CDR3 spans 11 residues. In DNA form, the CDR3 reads TGTGCCTGGAGGAGGACCGAGACCCAGTACTTC. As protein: CAWRRTETQYF.

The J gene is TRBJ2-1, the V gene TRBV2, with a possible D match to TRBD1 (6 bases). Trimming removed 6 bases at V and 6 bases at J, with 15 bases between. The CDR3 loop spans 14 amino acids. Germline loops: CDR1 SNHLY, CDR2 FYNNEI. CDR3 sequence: CASRPDPGVNEQFF. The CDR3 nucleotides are TGTGCCAGCAGGCCGGATCCAGGGGTCAATGAGCAGTTCTTC. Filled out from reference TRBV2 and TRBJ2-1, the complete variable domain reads EPEVTQTPSHQVTQMGQEVILRCVPISNHLYFYWYRQILGQKVEFLVSFYNNEISEKSEIFDDQFSVERPDGSNFTLKIRSTKLEDSAMYFCASRPDPGVNEQFFGPGTRLTVL.

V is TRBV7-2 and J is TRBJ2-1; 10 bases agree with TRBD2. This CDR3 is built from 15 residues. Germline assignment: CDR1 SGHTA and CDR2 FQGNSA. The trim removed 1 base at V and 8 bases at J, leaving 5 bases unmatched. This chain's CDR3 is CASSLGLAGVDEQFF. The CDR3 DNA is TGTGCCAGCAGCTTAGGGCTAGCGGGAGTCGATGAGCAGTTCTTC.

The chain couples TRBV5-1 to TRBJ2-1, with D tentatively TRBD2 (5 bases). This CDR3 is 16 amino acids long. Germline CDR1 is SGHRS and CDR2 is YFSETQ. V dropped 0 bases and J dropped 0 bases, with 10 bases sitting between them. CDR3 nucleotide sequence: TGCGCCAGCAGCTTGGGGACTCGGGGCTCCTACAATGAGCAGTTCTTC. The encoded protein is CASSLGTRGSYNEQFF.

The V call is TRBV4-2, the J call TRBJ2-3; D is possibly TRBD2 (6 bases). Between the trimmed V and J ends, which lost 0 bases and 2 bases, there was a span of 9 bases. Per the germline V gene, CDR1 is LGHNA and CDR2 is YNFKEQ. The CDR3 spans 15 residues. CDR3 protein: CASSQEGGNTDTQYF. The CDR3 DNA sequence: TGTGCCAGCAGCCAAGAGGGGGGTAACACAGATACGCAGTATTTT.